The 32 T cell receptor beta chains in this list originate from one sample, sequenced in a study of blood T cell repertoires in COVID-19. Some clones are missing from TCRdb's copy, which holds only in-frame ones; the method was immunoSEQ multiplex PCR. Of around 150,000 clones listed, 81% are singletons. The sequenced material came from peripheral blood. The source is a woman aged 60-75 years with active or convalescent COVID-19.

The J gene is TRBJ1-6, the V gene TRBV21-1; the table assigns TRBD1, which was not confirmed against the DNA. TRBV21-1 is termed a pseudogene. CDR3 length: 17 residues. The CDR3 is CASSKAQQTSYNSPLHF. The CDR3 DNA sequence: TGTGCCAGCAGCAAAGCCCAACAGACCTCCTATAATTCACCCCTCCACTTT.

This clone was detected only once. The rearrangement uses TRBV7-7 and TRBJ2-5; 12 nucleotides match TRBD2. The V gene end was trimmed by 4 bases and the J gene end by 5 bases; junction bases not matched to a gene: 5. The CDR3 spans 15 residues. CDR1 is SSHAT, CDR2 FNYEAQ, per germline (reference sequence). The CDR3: CASSSSTSGGETQYF. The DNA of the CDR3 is TGTGCCAGCAGCTCCTCGACTAGCGGGGGTGAGACCCAGTACTTC.

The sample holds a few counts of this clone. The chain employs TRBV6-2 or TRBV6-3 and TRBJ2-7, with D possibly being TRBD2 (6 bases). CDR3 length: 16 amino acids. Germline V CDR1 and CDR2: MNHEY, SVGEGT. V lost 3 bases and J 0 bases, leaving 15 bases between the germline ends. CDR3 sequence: CASSYSGLDSSYEQYF. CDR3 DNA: TGTGCCAGCAGTTATTCGGGACTTGATAGCTCCTACGAGCAGTACTTC.

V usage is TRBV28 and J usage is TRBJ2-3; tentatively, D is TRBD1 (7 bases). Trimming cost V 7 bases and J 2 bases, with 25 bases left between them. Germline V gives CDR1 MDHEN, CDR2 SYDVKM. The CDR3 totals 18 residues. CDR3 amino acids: CASNLLGPQGGFTDTQYF. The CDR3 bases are TGTGCCAGCAACCTCCTGGGCCCCCAGGGGGGATTCACAGATACGCAGTATTTT.

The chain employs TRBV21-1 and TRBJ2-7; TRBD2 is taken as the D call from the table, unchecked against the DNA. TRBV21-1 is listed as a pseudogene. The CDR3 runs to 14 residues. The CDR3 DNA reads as TGTGCCAGATCGAGCGGGGGGCTTGGATACGAGCAGTACGTC. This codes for CARSSGGLGYEQYV.

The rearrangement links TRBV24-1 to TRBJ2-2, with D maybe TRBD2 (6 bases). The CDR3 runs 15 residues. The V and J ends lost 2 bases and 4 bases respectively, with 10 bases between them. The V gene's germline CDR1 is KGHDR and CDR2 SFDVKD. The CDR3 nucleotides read TGTGCCACCAGTGATTCGGGACTTGCCACCGGGGAGCTGTTTTTT. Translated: CATSDSGLATGELFF.

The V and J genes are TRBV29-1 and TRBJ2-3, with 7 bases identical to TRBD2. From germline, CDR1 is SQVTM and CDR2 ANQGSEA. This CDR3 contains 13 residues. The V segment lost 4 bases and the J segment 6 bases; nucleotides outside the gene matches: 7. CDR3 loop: CSVGPSGVDTQYF. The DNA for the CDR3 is TGCAGCGTTGGTCCGAGCGGGGTTGATACGCAGTATTTT.

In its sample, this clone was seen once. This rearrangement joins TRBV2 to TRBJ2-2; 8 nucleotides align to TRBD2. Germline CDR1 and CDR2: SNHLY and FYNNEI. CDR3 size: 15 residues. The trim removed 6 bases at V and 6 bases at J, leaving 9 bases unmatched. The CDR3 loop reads CASSGSGGPAGELFF. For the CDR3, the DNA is TGTGCCAGCAGCGGATCGGGGGGGCCCGCCGGGGAGCTGTTTTTT.

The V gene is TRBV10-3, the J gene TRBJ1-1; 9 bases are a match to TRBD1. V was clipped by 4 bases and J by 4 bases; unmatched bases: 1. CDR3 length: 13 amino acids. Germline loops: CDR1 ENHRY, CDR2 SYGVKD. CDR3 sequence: CAISVGQGTEAFF. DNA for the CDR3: TGTGCCATCAGTGTGGGACAGGGCACTGAAGCTTTCTTT.

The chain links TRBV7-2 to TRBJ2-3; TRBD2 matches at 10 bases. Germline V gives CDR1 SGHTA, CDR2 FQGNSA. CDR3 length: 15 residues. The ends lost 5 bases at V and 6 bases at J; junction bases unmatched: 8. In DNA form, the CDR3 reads TGTGCCAGCAGCGTTAGCGGGGGGACCTCCGATACGCAGTATTTT. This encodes CASSVSGGTSDTQYF.

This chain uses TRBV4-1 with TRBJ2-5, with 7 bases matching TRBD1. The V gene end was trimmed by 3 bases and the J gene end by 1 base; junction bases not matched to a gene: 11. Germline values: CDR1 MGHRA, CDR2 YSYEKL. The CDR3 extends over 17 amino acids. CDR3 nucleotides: TGCGCCAGCAGCCAGGCCCCCGGGACAGTAGCCCAAGAGACCCAGTACTTC. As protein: CASSQAPGTVAQETQYF.

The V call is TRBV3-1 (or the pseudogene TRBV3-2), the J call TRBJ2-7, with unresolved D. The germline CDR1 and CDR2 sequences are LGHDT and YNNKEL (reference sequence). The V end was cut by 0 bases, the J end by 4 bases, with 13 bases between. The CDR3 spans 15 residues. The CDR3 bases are TGTGCCAGCAGCCAAGACGGCCTTGGGCTATACGAGCAGTACTTC. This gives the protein CASSQDGLGLYEQYF.

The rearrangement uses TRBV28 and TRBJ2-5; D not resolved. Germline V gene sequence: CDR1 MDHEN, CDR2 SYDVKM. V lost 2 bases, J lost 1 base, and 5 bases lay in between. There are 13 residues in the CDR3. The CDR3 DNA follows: TGTGCCAGCAGTTTAACAGCCCAAGAGACCCAGTACTTC. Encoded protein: CASSLTAQETQYF.

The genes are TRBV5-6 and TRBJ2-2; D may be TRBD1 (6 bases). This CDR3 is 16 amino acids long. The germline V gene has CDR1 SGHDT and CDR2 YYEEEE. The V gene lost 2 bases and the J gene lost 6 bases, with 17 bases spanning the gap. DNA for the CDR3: TGTGCCAGCAGCTTCTATGGGGGCACCCCGCCCGGGGAGCTGTTTTTT. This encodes CASSFYGGTPPGELFF.

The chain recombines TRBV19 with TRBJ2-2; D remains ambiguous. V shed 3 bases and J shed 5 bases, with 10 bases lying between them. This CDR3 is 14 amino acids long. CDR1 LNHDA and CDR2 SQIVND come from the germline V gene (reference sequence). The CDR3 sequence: CASSIVISTGELFF. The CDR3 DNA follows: TGTGCCAGTAGTATTGTTATTAGTACCGGGGAGCTGTTTTTT.

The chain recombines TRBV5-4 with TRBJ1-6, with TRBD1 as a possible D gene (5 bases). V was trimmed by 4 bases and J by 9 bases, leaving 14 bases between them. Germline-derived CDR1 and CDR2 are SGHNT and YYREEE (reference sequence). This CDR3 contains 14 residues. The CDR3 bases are TGTGCCAGCAGCCTGGAGGGGCGTATTTCACCCCTCCACTTT. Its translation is CASSLEGRISPLHF.

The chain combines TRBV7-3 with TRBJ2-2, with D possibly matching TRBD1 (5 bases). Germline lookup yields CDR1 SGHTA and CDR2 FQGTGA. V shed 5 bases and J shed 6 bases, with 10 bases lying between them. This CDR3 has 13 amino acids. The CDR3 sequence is CASSVGQAGELFF. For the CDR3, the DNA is TGTGCCAGCAGCGTAGGACAAGCCGGGGAGCTGTTTTTT.

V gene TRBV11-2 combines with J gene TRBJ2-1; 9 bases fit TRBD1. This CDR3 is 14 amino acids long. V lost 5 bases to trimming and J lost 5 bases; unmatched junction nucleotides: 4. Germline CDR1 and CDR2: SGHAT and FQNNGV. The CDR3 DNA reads TGTGCCAGCAGCCCGGGACAGGGACACAATGAGCAGTTCTTC. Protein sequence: CASSPGQGHNEQFF.

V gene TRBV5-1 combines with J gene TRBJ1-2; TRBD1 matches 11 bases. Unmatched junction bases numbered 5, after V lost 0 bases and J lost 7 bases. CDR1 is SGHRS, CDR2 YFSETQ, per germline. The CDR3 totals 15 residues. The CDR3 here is CASSLEGQGAGGYTF. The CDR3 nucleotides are TGCGCCAGCAGCTTGGAAGGACAGGGGGCGGGTGGCTACACCTTC.

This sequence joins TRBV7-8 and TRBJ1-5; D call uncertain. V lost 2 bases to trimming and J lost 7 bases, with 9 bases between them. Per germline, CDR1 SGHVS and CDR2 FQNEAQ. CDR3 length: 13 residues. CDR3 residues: CASSLLGPQPQHF. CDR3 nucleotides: TGTGCCAGCAGCTTATTGGGCCCCCAGCCCCAGCATTTT.

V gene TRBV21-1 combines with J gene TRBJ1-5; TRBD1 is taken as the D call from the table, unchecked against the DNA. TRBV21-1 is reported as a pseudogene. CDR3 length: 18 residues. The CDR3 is CASSKTGKPRHSNQPQHF. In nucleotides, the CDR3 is TGTGCCAGCAGCAAGACAGGTAAGCCCCGTCATAGCAATCAGCCCCAGCATTTT.

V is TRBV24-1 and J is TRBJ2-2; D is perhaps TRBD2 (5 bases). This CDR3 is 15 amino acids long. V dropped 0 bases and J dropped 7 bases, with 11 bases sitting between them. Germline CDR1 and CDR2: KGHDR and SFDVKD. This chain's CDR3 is CATSDLRGFDGELFF. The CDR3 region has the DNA TGTGCCACCAGTGATTTGCGAGGGTTCGACGGGGAGCTGTTTTTT.

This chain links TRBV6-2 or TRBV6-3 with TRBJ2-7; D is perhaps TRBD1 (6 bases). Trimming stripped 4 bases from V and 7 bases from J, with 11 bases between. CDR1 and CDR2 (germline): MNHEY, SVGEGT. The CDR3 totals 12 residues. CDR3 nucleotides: TGTGCCAGCAGTTGGGGGCAACAGGAGCAGTACTTC. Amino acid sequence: CASSWGQQEQYF.

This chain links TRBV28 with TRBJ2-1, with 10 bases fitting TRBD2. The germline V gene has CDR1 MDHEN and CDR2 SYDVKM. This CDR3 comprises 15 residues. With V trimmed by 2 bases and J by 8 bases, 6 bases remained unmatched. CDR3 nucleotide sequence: TGTGCCAGCAGTTTAGGGGCTAGCGGGAGCTATGAGCAGTTCTTC. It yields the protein CASSLGASGSYEQFF.

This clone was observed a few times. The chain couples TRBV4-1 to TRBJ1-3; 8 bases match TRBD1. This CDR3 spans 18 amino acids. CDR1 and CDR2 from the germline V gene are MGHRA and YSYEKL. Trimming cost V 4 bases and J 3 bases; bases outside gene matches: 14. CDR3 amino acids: CASSPKRTSRGHGNTIYF. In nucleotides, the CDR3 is TGCGCCAGCAGCCCGAAAAGAACTTCCAGGGGGCATGGAAACACCATATATTTT.

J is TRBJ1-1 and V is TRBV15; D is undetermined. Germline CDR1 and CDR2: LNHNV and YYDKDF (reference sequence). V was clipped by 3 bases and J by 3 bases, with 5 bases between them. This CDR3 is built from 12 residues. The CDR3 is CATSRQYTEAFF. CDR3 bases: TGTGCCACCAGCAGGCAGTACACTGAAGCTTTCTTT.

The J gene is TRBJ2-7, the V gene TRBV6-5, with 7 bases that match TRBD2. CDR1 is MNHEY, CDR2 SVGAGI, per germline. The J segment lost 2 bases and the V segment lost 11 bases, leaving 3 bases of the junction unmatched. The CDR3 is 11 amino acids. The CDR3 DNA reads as TGTGCCTCCCGGGGGGCCTACGAGCAGTACTTC. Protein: CASRGAYEQYF.

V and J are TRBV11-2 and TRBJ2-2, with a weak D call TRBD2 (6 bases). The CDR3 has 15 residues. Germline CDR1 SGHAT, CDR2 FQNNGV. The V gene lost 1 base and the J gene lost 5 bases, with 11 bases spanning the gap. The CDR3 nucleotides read TGTGCCAGCAGCTTAGGGCGGGGACGGACCGGGGAGCTGTTTTTT. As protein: CASSLGRGRTGELFF.

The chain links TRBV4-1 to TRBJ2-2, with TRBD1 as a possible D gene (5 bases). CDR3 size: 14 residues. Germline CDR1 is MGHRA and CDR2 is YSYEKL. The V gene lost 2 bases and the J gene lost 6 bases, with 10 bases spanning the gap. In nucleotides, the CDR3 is TGCGCCAGCAGCCAACCCAGGGAAGCCGGGGAGCTGTTTTTT. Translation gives CASSQPREAGELFF.

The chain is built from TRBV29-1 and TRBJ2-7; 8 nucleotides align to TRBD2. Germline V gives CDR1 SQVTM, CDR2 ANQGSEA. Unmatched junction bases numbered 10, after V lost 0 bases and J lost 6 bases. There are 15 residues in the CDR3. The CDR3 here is CSVEDRREALAEQYF. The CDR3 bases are TGCAGCGTTGAAGACAGGCGGGAGGCCCTTGCCGAGCAGTACTTC.

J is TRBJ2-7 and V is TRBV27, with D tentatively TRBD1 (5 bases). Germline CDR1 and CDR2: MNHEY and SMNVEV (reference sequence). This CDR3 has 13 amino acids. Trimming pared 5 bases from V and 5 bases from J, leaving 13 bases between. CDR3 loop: CASSLGAWDEQYF. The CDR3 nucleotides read TGTGCCAGCAGTCTTGGGGCCTGGGACGAGCAGTACTTC.

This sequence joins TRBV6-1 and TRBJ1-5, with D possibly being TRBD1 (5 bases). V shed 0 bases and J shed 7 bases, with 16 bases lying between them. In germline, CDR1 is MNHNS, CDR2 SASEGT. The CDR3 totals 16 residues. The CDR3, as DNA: TGTGCCAGCAGTGAAGCGCTTTGGGGGGGGGAGCAGCCCCAGCATTTT. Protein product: CASSEALWGGEQPQHF.